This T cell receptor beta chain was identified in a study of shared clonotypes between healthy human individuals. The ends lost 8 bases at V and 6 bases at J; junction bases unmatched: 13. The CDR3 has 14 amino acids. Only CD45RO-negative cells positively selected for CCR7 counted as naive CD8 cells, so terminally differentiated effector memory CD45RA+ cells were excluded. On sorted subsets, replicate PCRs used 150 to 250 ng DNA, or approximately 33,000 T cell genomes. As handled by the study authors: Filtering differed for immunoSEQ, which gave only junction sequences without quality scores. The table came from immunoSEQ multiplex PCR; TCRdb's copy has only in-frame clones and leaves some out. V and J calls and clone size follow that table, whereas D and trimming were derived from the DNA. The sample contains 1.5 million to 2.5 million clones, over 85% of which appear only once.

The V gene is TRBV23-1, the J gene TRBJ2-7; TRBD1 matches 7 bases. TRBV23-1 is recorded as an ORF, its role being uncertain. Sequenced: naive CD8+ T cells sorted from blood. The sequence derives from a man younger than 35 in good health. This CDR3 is CASVFPGQRPEQYF. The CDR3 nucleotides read TGCGCCAGCGTATTTCCGGGACAGAGACCCGAGCAGTACTTC.